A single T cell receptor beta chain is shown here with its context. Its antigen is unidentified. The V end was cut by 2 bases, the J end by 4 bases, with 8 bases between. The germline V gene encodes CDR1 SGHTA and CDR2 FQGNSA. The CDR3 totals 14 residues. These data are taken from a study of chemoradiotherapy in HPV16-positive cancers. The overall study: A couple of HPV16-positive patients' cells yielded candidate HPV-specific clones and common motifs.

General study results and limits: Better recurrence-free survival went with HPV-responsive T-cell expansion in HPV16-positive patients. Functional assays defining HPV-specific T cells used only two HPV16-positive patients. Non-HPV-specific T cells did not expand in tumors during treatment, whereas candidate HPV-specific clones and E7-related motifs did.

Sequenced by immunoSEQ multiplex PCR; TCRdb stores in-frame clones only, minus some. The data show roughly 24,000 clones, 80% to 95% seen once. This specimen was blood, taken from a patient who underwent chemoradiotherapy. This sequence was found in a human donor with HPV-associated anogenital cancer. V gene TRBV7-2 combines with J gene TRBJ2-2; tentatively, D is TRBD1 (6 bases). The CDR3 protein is CASSLQGSTGELFF. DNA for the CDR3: TGTGCCAGCAGCTTACAGGGGAGCACCGGGGAGCTGTTTTTT.